These T cell receptor beta chains were read from a single sample in a study of blood T cell repertoires in COVID-19. Assay: immunoSEQ multiplex PCR; the TCRdb copy retains only in-frame clones and omits some. The sample carries 180,000 or so clones, over 80% recorded once. What was sequenced was peripheral blood. Receptors originate from a woman between 70 and 85 years old with acute or convalescent COVID-19. The conserved cysteine and the conserved F or W are not part of the CDR3 here.

v_gene: TRBV2
CDR3aa: ASVRGNNQPQH

v_gene: TRBV4-1
CDR3aa: ASSLIKTGSYEQY

v_gene: TRBV4-1
CDR3aa: ASSQEAQISYNEQF

v_gene: TRBV19
CDR3aa: ASSTRTGVQEQY

v_gene: TRBV19
CDR3aa: ASRTVGSNYGYT

v_gene: TRBV7-2
CDR3aa: ASSSHSSTDTQY

v_gene: TRBV28
CDR3aa: ASRGGEWFQPQH

v_gene: TRBV18
CDR3aa: ASSPLDNYNEQF

v_gene: TRBV2
CDR3aa: AAPTGDVLSGYT

v_gene: TRBV19
CDR3aa: ASNTNVRGTDTQY

v_gene: TRBV6-1
CDR3aa: ASSASGGDREQY

v_gene: TRBV6-2/TRBV6-3
CDR3aa: ASSYSDRATYEQY

v_gene: TRBV5-1
CDR3aa: ASSLRDSYT

v_gene: TRBV4-1
CDR3aa: ASSQDQMNTEAF

v_gene: TRBV13
CDR3aa: ASSQGHLNQPQH

v_gene: TRBV6-2/TRBV6-3
CDR3aa: ASSFTSGRADEQF

v_gene: TRBV3-1/TRBV3-2
CDR3aa: ASSQGGTSGGDEQF

v_gene: TRBV9
CDR3aa: ASSETGAGGNTIY

v_gene: TRBV7-2
CDR3aa: ASSLYKGANYGYT

v_gene: TRBV23-1
CDR3aa: ASSHPSSRRGSYNSPLH

v_gene: TRBV12-3/TRBV12-4
CDR3aa: ASSPHGTYEQY

v_gene: TRBV7-8
CDR3aa: ASSLDGGDFGNTIY